One TCR beta chain is described in this entry. Its antigen remains undetermined. It has no much larger one-base neighbor in the sample; base qualities were not kept. The sample comes from a study of post-analysis software for immune sequencing data (dated by TCRdb to the mid-2010s). Describing the broader study: The recorded disease courses included relapsing-remitting, secondary progressive and progressive-relapsing multiple sclerosis, and some patients had no subtype annotation. A subset of samples was prepared in parallel using single-end sample barcoding, then pooled and co-amplified after Illumina adapter ligation. The patient repertoires were compared against more than 10 previously published healthy control repertoires obtained from donors aged 6 to 25 years.

Library creation used PCR. These reads were obtained on an Illumina HiSeq 2500. Unique molecular identifiers were incorporated into TCR beta cDNA libraries to reduce PCR and sequencing biases. Roughly 0.5 million cDNA molecules were obtained per 1 to 10 million input T cells, so each molecule approximated one T cell. The same protocol used for the earlier healthy control dataset was applied to prepare and sequence the patient libraries. Within a given batch, samples were prepared together, multiplexed and sequenced on the same HiSeq lane. The authors' pipeline ran thus. Raw barcoded reads were processed with MIGEC, and single-read molecular identifier groups were discarded before consensus assembly and CDR3 extraction. VDJtools was used for post-analysis of the clonotype tables, and diversity was normalized by down-sampling every dataset to the size of the smallest sample. Repertoire overlap clustering matched CDR3 amino acid but not nucleotide sequences to correct batch-related cross-sample contamination. TCRdb ran its own pipeline on the public reads, namely fastp trimming at Q25 and MiXCR clone calling, and kept in-frame beta chains. When rows share a CDR3 protein, they turn into one entry using the most common DNA and genes. TCRdb, not the original authors, processed these V and J calls. Counted in this sample were about 560,000 distinct CDR3 sequences; roughly 45% of them appeared once. Roughly 1.8% of the sample is in the top ten clones.

Beyond this particular receptor, the publication reports: The control group was slightly older than the multiple sclerosis patient group. Normalized Chao1 diversity was significantly lower in multiple sclerosis patients than controls, suggesting substantial peripheral T-cell clonal expansion. Significantly higher frequencies in patients than in controls were found for roughly 5 TRBV segments, including TRBV5-6, TRBV5-1 and TRBV20-1. When samples were clustered directly using the F measure, samples prepared in the same batch co-clustered strongly, which prompted a batch-effect correction.

To demonstrate the VDJtools post-analysis software, TCR beta repertoires were profiled from the peripheral blood of 13 young patients with multiple sclerosis. The patients with multiple sclerosis were children and adolescents between roughly 6 and 17 years of age. CDR1 and CDR2, per the germline V gene (reference sequence), are MNHEY and SMNVEV. Its CDR3 holds 13 amino acids, cysteine through phenylalanine. CDR3 DNA is the only sequence kept; it has 39 bases, read in frame from the first base. V is reduced by 6 bases and J by 4 bases, leaving a spacing of 12 bases between them. The material sequenced was blood. The TCR was taken from a girl under 18 with multiple sclerosis. The chain was built from TRBV27 and TRBJ1-2; no D gene is confidently identified. The DNA reads TGTGCCAGCAGCCCGTCCCCTTTCTATGGCTACACCTTC. The translation is CASSPSPFYGYTF.